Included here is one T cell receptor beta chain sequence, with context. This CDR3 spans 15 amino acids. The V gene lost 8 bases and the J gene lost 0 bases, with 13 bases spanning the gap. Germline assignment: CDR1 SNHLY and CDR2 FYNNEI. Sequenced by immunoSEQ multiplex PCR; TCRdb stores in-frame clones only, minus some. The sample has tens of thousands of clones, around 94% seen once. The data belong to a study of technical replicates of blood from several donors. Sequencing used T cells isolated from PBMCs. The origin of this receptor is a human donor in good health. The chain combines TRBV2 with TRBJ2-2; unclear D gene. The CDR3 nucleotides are TGTGCCAGCGGTCTAGAGTTCGCGAACACCGGGGAGCTGTTTTTT. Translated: CASGLEFANTGELFF.